This T cell receptor (beta chain) came from a study of blood T cell repertoires in COVID-19 (TCRdb year 2020). The study in broad terms: Collaborator samples came from the United States, Italy and Spain and covered acute and convalescent phases of COVID-19. The prospective study material was composed of cDNA or gDNA derived from T cells, B-cell-depleted T cells, or PBMCs. Deeply sampled blood TCRbeta repertoires from subjects exposed to, actively infected with, or recovered from COVID-19 were included in the dataset. The repertoires were released in a freely available public database meant as a resource for research on the immune response to SARS-CoV-2. Samples came from the ongoing ImmuneRACE study (first 160 participants) plus 1,254 subjects from 6 global collaborators. Nearly every sample came with metadata listing a de-identified subject ID, COVID-19 status, age in years and sex. Where available, HLA class I and class II types were taken from metadata supplied by the sample provider and were not determined by assay-based typing. The paper's findings and limits, for the study overall: The quantity of clinical and demographic metadata differed by source and by participant and was supplied without curation.

With regard to this clone: It has no known antigen specificity. No much larger clone is present one base from it, and per-base qualities are unavailable.

The immunoSEQ Assay, a bias-controlled multiplex PCR, was used to amplify TCRbeta CDR3 regions from genomic DNA. Concerning the study's data processing: Nucleated cell counts per sample were estimated from amplification of reference gene primers within the assay. To quantify the absolute abundance of each unique TCRbeta CDR3 rearrangement, sequence reads were collapsed and filtered. For each sample, productive Simpson clonality was calculated by taking the square root of Simpson's diversity index across productive rearrangements. Held by TCRdb, this immuneACCESS table contains in-frame sequences only and omits some clones. Under half of the omission traces to an unresolved V gene where checked; the cause of the rest is unknown. For V, J and clone size, that table is used; D and trimming come from the DNA. The sample yields fewer than 150,000 clones; 70% to 90% were counted once. The ten largest make up 3.6% of the sample.

Collaborating institutions collected whole blood in K2EDTA tubes following their own protocols. For TCRbeta analysis, collaborators shipped samples in one of three forms: frozen whole blood, isolated PBMCs, or DNA extracted from either of those sample types. Relative to germline, V is missing 4 bases and J is missing 0 bases, with 6 bases of the junction outside any gene match. The CDR3, from cysteine to phenylalanine, totals 18 residues. Solely the CDR3 DNA is kept, with 54 bases framed from the first base. The germline V gene supplies CDR1 SGHAT and CDR2 FQNNGV. The material sequenced was peripheral blood. The sequence links TRBV11-2 to TRBJ2-3; TRBD2 matches 14 bases in the middle. This TCR came from a woman aged 55-75 years with acute or convalescent COVID-19. The bases read TGTGCCAGCAGCTCCAGGGGACTAGCGGGAGCTAGCACAGATACGCAGTATTTT. Its product reads: CASSSRGLAGASTDTQYF.